The rows below give T cell receptor beta chains drawn from one sample of a study of T cell repertoires in cytomegalovirus infection. TCRdb ran MiXCR on the reads and lists one entry per CDR3 protein. The table records over 150,000 distinct CDR3 sequences, 17% of them present only once. Sequenced: CD8+ T cells from PBMCs. These receptors were taken from a human donor in good health (CMV status not recorded). Some clones in this sample may be carry-over from other donors' samples. Each CDR3 is given with its conserved first and last residue. The order of the fields is D gene, V gene, clone size, J gene, CDR3 DNA, CDR3 protein. D genes are given only for firm matches. Clone size is given for some rows only: seen once, a few or many times, or a class if the clone is expanded.

NA	TRBV19	NA	TRBJ1-2	TGTGCCAGTAGTAAACGTGTCTCCCTCGCTCGGGGCTACACCTTC	CASSKRVSLARGYTF
NA	TRBV4-1	few	TRBJ1-1	TGCGCCAGCAGCCAAGACCCCGGGACATTGAACACTGAAGCTTTCTTT	CASSQDPGTLNTEAFF
NA	TRBV7-8	many	TRBJ1-2	TGTGCCAGCAGCTTATATGGACAGACTAACTATGGCTACACCTTC	CASSLYGQTNYGYTF
TRBD1	TRBV28	few	TRBJ1-2	TGTGCCAGCAGTTCGGACAGGTTACATTCTAACTATGGCTACACCTTC	CASSSDRLHSNYGYTF
NA	TRBV7-8	many	TRBJ2-5	TGTGCCAGCAGCTTAGAACATCTCCAGGAGACCCAGTACTTC	CASSLEHLQETQYF
NA	TRBV6-5	few	TRBJ1-4	TGTGCCAGCAGTTACTCCAGACAGGTTTATGAAAAACTGTTTTTT	CASSYSRQVYEKLFF
TRBD1	TRBV7-6	NA	TRBJ1-1	TGTGCCAGCAGCACGACAGGGCGCACTGAAGCTTTCTTT	CASSTTGRTEAFF
TRBD1	TRBV7-9	NA	TRBJ2-5	TGTGCCAGCAGCGCCGGGACAGTCCAAGAGACCCAGTACTTC	CASSAGTVQETQYF
TRBD1	TRBV12-3/TRBV12-4	few	TRBJ2-3	TGTGCCAGCAGTTTATGGGACAGGGGGTTAGGCACAGATACGCAGTATTTT	CASSLWDRGLGTDTQYF
NA	TRBV20-1	once	TRBJ1-2	TGCAGTGCTAGAGCAACCGGGACATCTAACTATGGCTACACCTTC	CSARATGTSNYGYTF
NA	TRBV7-4	NA	TRBJ2-1	TGTGCCAGCAGAGAGGACAGCCACAATGAGCAGTTCTTC	CASREDSHNEQFF
NA	TRBV7-2	NA	TRBJ1-2	TGTGCCAGCAGACTGGGGGGGGATCACACCTTC	CASRLGGDHTF
TRBD1	TRBV7-9	NA	TRBJ2-5	TGTGCCAGCAGCCCGGGACAGGGCCAAGAGACCCAGTACTTC	CASSPGQGQETQYF
NA	TRBV11-2	NA	TRBJ2-6	TGTGCCAGCAGCTTAACCCCTCGCAACTCTGGGGCCAACGTCCTGACTTTC	CASSLTPRNSGANVLTF
TRBD1	TRBV4-3	few	TRBJ1-3	TGCGCCAGCAGCCAAGAGACAGGGTACGGAAACACCATATATTTT	CASSQETGYGNTIYF
TRBD2	TRBV7-9	NA	TRBJ2-2	TGTGCCAGCAGCCACGTCGGGGGGGGCCTCACCGGGGAGCTGTTTTTT	CASSHVGGGLTGELFF
NA	TRBV3-1	NA	TRBJ2-3	TGTGCCAGCAGCAGGGACGGCTCTAGCACAGATACGCAGTATTTT	CASSRDGSSTDTQYF
TRBD1	TRBV16	NA	TRBJ2-1	TGTGCCAGCAGCCAATCCGTTACAGGGGGCTCCTACAATGAGCAGTTCTTC	CASSQSVTGGSYNEQFF
TRBD1	TRBV20-1	NA	TRBJ2-1	TGCAGTGCTAGAGGTGGTAGTGAGGGGGCTTCCTACAATGAGCAGTTCTTC	CSARGGSEGASYNEQFF
TRBD2	TRBV7-9	few	TRBJ2-5	TGTGCCAGCAGCCCGTTAGCGGGGCGAGCCCAAGAGACCCAGTACTTC	CASSPLAGRAQETQYF
NA	TRBV7-8	few	TRBJ1-1	TGTGCCAGCAGCTTACGCAGAATGAACACTGAAGCTTTCTTT	CASSLRRMNTEAFF
NA	TRBV15	few	TRBJ1-5	TGTGCCACCAGCAATGGGGGACAGCCCCAGCATTTT	CATSNGGQPQHF
TRBD1	TRBV20-1	NA	TRBJ2-3	TGCAGTGCGCGGGCGACAGGGATCACAGATACGCAGTATTTT	CSARATGITDTQYF
NA	TRBV12-3/TRBV12-4	NA	TRBJ2-5	TGTGCCAGCAGCCAGGGCACAAAGGTCGAATGGGCACAAGAGACCCAGTACTTC	CASSQGTKVEWAQETQYF
TRBD1	TRBV24-1	NA	TRBJ2-1	TGTGCCACCAGTGATCCTAAACAGGGGGGCAAATGCTCCTACAATGAGCAGTTCTTC	CATSDPKQGGKCSYNEQFF
NA	TRBV20-1	few	TRBJ1-2	TGCAGTGTTAGAAGTCCGGGCTCGGGATACCATGGCTACACCTTC	CSVRSPGSGYHGYTF
TRBD1	TRBV15	NA	TRBJ1-5	TGTGCCACCAGCAGAGGCAGGGGGCAGGACCAGCCCCAGCATTTT	CATSRGRGQDQPQHF
NA	TRBV6-8	few	TRBJ2-1	TGTGCCAGCAGCCGGGGAGGATCGAATGAGCAGTTCTTC	CASSRGGSNEQFF
NA	TRBV10-3	NA	TRBJ2-1	TGTGCCATCGGACGGACAGTATCAAATGAGCAGTTCTTC	CAIGRTVSNEQFF
TRBD1	TRBV7-9	NA	TRBJ1-2	TGTGCCAGCATCGGGACAGGGATGAACTATGGCTACACCTTC	CASIGTGMNYGYTF
NA	TRBV7-9	few	TRBJ2-1	TGTGCCAGCACCTCAGGGGAGGGGCACAATGAGCAGTTCTTC	CASTSGEGHNEQFF
NA	TRBV4-3	NA	TRBJ1-1	TGCGCCAGCAGCCAAAGGACCTCAGGCCCTGAAGCTTTCTTT	CASSQRTSGPEAFF
NA	TRBV7-9	few	TRBJ2-1	TGTGCCAGCAGCCTTGATTCTCTGGGCAATGAGCAGTTCTTC	CASSLDSLGNEQFF
TRBD1	TRBV6-2/TRBV6-3	NA	TRBJ1-6	TGTGCCAGCAGTTTGGACAGGGGGGGGGATAATTCACCCCTCCACTTT	CASSLDRGGDNSPLHF
NA	TRBV4-1	NA	TRBJ2-3	TGCGCCAGCAGCCATCCCTTAGGGGGTAGCACAGATACGCAGTATTTT	CASSHPLGGSTDTQYF
TRBD2	TRBV7-9	NA	TRBJ2-2	TGTGCCAGCAGCCCTAGCGGGGCCGGGGAGCTGTTTTTT	CASSPSGAGELFF
TRBD1	TRBV6-6	NA	TRBJ1-1	TGTGCCAGCATCAGACCCAGGACAGGTGACACTGAAGCTTTCTTT	CASIRPRTGDTEAFF
NA	TRBV7-2	many	TRBJ1-1	TGTGCCAGCAGCTTGACAGAGAACACTGAAGCTTTCTTT	CASSLTENTEAFF
NA	TRBV6-2/TRBV6-3	many	TRBJ1-2	TGTGCCAGCAGTTATAACTATGGCTACACCTTC	CASSYNYGYTF
NA	TRBV7-9	NA	TRBJ1-2	TGTGCCAGCAGCTTAGTCGGACACCAGGACTATGGCTACACCTTC	CASSLVGHQDYGYTF
NA	TRBV7-8	NA	TRBJ1-1	TGTGCCAGCAGCTTATCGGCAGGTGTTTACACTGAAGCTTTCTTT	CASSLSAGVYTEAFF
TRBD1	TRBV7-6	NA	TRBJ2-7	TGTACCAGCAGCGTCAGACAGGGGCCCACCTACGAGCAGTACTTC	CTSSVRQGPTYEQYF
TRBD1	TRBV6-2/TRBV6-3	few	TRBJ2-7	TGTGCCAGCAGGAGCCGGCCGGGACAGGGGAGGGACGAGCAGTACTTC	CASRSRPGQGRDEQYF